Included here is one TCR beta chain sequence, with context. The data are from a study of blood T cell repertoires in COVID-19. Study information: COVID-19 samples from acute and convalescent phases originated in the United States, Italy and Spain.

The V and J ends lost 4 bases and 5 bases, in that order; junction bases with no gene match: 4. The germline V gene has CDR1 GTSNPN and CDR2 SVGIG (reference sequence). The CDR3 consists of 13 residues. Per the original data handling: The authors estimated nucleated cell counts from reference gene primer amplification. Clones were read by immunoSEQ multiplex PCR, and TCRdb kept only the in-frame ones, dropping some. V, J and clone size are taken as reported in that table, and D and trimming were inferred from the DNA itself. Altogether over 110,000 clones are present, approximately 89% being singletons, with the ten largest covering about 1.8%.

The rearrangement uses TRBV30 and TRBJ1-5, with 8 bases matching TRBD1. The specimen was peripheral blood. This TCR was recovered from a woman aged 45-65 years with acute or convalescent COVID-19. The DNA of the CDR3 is TGTGCCTGGACCTCGACAGGGGATCAGCCCCAGCATTTT. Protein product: CAWTSTGDQPQHF.